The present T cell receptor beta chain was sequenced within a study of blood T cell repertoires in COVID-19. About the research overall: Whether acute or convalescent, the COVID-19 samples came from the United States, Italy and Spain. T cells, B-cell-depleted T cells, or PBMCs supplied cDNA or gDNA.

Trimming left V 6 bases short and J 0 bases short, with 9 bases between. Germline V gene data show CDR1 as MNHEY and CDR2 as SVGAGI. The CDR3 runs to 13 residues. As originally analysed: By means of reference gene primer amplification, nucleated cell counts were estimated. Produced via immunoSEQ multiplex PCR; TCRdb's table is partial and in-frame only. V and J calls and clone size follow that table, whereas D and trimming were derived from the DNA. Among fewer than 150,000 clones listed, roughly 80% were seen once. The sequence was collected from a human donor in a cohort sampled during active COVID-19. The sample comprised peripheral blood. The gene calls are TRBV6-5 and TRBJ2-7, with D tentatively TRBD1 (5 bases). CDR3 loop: CASSRTSSYEQYF. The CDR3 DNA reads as TGTGCCAGCAGCAGGACAAGCTCCTACGAGCAGTACTTC.